This T cell receptor (beta chain) was captured in a study of OX40 agonist ivuxolimab in advanced cancers. Overall study context: Prior checkpoint blockade (anti-PD-1, anti-PD-L1 or anti-CTLA-4) was permitted; approximately 44% had it.

The method was immunoSEQ multiplex PCR; TCRdb's version includes in-frame clones alone and lacks a portion of them. The sample shows about 72,000 clones, over 75% of them seen only once. V shed 6 bases and J 7 bases; nucleotides not matched to a gene: 8. Germline CDR1 reads MDHEN; CDR2 reads SYDVKM. The CDR3 spans 14 residues. The TCR originated in an adult with an advanced solid tumor such as melanoma, head and neck, liver or kidney cancer. V is TRBV28 and J is TRBJ2-4, with 8 bases identical to TRBD1. This material consisted of CD4+ or CD8+ T cells sorted from blood, taken in a trial of the OX40 agonist ivuxolimab. CDR3 nucleotides: TGTGCCAGCAGCAGTGGACAGGGTGGGAACATTCAGTACTTC. It yields the protein CASSSGQGGNIQYF.